This T cell receptor (beta chain) was observed in a study of tumor-infiltrating lymphocytes in primary liver carcinoma. The overall study: Samples had roughly 3.5 to 7.13 million productive TCRbeta reads, comparable between tissue types. Study results and caveats: Tumor-adjacent and tumor-blood pairs showed less overlap than tumor region pairs.

It was from about 19-30 mg of unsorted bulk tissue that RNA and DNA were co-extracted. By surgical resection, the patients were treated for their primary liver carcinoma. This clonotype has only a few counts. Its antigen is not identified. Relative to the germline gene, one junction end is altered; a read error may explain this. The authors made TCR beta cDNA from approximately 490 ng total RNA with a constant-region primer. TCR beta libraries came from three nested multiplex PCR rounds using slightly modified ARM-PCR. Both of the initial two PCR rounds ran for approximately 11 cycles and employed TRBV1-TRBV30 forward primers alongside a C-beta reverse primer. TCRdb reprocessed the multiplex PCR reads with MiXCR, giving one entry per CDR3 protein. The sample carries more than 30,000 distinct CDR3 sequences, about three quarters recorded once. CDR3 length equals 13 residues.

Material for sequencing was liver tumor tissue from sampling region 5. Stated subset: tumor region T5, tumor centre. The clonotype comes from a man aged 35-49 years with primary liver carcinoma and hepatitis B virus infection. The chain links TRBV12-3 or TRBV12-4 to TRBJ2-1; D not resolved. The CDR3 nucleotides read TGCGCCAACAGTTTGGTTGCAACCCATGAGCAGTTCTTC. The encoded protein is CANSLVATHEQFF.